This TCR beta chain was sequenced during a study of spatial heterogeneity in lung cancer. Study overall: The average count in raw reads for each unique TCR and UMI combination exceeded 8.5 appearances.

Each CDR3 protein is one row after TCRdb ran MiXCR on the 5' RACE reads. The table has 40,000 to 45,000 distinct CDR3 sequences, under 7.5% seen once. A few counts support this clonotype. Its antigen remains unknown. Time point of the sample: sample taken at primary tumor resection. A total of approximately 77 untreated early-stage non-small cell lung cancer patients served as donors. Whole RNA, which was extracted from tumor, nontumor lung tissue or frozen PBMC, was sequenced without any cell sorting. Between the trimmed V and J ends, which lost 2 bases and 1 base, there was a span of 11 bases. The CDR3 totals 15 residues. Germline assignment: CDR1 SEHNR and CDR2 FQNEAQ (reference sequence). Study observations and caveats: Circulating ubiquitous expanded tumor TCRs were observed more frequently at resection than at follow-up.

This TCR derives from a female donor with early-stage non-small cell lung cancer. This material consisted of PBMCs, taken at surgery. V gene TRBV7-9 combines with J gene TRBJ1-1; the D is unclear. CDR3: CASSLLGGQNTEAFF. In nucleotides, the CDR3 is TGTGCCAGCAGCTTACTGGGCGGCCAGAACACTGAAGCTTTCTTT.